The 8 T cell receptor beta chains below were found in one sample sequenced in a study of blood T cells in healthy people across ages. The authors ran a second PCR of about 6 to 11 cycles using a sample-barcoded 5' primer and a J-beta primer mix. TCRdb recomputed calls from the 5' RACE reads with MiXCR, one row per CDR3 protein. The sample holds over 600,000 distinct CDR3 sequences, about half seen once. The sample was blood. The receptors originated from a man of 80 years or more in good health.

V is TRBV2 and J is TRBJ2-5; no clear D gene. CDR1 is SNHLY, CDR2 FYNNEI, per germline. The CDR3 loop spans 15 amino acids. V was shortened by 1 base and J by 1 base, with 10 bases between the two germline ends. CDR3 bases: TGTGCCAGCAGTGAAGATTCACCCCTCCAAGAGACCCAGTACTTC. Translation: CASSEDSPLQETQYF.

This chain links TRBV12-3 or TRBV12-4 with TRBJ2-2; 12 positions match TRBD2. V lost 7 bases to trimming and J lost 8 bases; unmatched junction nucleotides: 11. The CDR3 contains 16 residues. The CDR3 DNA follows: TGTGCCAGCACCCAGACCCGGACTAGCGGGAAAGGGGAGCTGTTTTTT. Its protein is CASTQTRTSGKGELFF.

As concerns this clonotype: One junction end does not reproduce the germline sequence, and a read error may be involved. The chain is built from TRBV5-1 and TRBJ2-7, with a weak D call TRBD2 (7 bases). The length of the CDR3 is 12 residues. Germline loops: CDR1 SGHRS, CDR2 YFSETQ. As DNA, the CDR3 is TGCGTCAGCAGGGAAGGGGGGGACGAGCAGTACTTC. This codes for CVSREGGDEQYF.

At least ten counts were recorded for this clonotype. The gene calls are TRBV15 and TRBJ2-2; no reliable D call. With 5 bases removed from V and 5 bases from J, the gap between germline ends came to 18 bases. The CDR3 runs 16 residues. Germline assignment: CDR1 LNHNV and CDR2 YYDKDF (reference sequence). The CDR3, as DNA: TGTGCCACCAGCTCAACGCCCTCGATATTGACCGGGGAGCTGTTTTTT. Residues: CATSSTPSILTGELFF.

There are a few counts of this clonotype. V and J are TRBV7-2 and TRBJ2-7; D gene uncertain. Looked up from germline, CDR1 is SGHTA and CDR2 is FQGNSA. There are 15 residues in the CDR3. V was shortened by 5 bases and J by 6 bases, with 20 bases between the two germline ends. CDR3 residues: CASSALGLETGEQYF. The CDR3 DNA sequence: TGTGCCAGCAGCGCCCTCGGGCTAGAGACTGGCGAGCAGTACTTC.

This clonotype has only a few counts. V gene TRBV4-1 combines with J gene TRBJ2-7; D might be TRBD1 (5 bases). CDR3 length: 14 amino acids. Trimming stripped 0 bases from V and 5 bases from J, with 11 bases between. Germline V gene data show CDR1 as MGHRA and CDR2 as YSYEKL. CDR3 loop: CASSQDLGRNEQYF. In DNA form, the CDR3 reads TGCGCCAGCAGCCAAGATTTGGGGCGTAACGAGCAGTACTTC.

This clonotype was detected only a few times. The CDR3 here is CASSSSGNRYEQYF. The CDR3 DNA is TGTGCCAGCAGCTCTAGCGGGAATCGCTACGAGCAGTACTTC. V and J are TRBV11-1 and TRBJ2-7; 9 nucleotides align to TRBD2. The germline V gene encodes CDR1 SGHAT and CDR2 FQDESV (reference sequence). The CDR3 runs to 14 residues. V gave up 4 bases and J gave up 3 bases; unmatched junction bases: 4. Using reference TRBV11-1 and TRBJ2-7 for the parts outside the CDR3, the full variable domain is EAEVAQSPRYKITEKSQAVAFWCDPISGHATLYWYRQILGQGPELLVQFQDESVVDDSQLPKDRFSAERLKGVDSTLKIQPAELGDSAMYLCASSSSGNRYEQYFGPGTRLTVT.

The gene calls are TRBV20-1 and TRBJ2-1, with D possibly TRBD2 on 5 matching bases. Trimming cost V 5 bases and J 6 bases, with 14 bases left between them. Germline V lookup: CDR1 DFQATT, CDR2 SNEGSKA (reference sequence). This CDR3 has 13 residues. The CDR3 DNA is TGCAGTGCTCCGCCAATCGGGGTCAATGAGCAGTTCTTC. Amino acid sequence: CSAPPIGVNEQFF.